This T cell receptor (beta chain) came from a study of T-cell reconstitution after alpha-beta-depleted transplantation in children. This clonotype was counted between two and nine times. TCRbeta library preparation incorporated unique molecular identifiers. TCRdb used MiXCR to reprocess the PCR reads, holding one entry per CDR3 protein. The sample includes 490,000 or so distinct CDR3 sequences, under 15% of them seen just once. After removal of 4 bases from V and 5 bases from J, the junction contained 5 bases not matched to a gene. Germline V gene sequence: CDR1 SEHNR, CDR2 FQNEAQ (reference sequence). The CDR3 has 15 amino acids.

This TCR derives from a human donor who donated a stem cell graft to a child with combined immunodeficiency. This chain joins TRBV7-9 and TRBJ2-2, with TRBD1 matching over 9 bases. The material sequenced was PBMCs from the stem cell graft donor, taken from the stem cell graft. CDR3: CASSSGQGRTGELFF. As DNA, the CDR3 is TGTGCCAGCAGCTCGGGACAGGGTAGAACCGGGGAGCTGTTTTTT.